The rows below give T cell receptor beta chains drawn from one sample of a study of PD-L1 blockade in urothelial cancer. TCRdb's copy holds only in-frame clones and misses some; the assay was immunoSEQ multiplex PCR. The sample lists 50,000 to 55,000 clones, 70% to 85% seen once, with over 3.5% in the top ten. Sequenced material: PBMCs, taken around atezolizumab (anti-PD-L1) treatment. All receptors derive from a man aged 70-80 years with urothelial cancer. The CDR3 runs from the conserved cysteine through the conserved F or W. The D gene is left open where the match is weak. Clone size appears in some rows only: once, few, many, or a class for an expanded clone.

J gene: TRBJ1-1
V gene: TRBV11-2
D gene: TRBD1
clone size: .
CDR3 DNA: TGTGCCAGCAGCTCTGACAGGGGGGGAGTAAATGAAGCTTTCTTT
CDR3 protein: CASSSDRGGVNEAFF

J gene: TRBJ2-2
V gene: TRBV28
D gene: TRBD2
clone size: .
CDR3 DNA: TGTGCCAGCAGCCTAGCGGGAGGGCAGATCGGGGAGCTGTTTTTT
CDR3 protein: CASSLAGGQIGELFF

J gene: TRBJ2-6
V gene: TRBV19
D gene: TRBD2
clone size: .
CDR3 DNA: TGTGCCAGTAGTATGATAGCGGGGGGGGCCAACGTCCTGACTTTC
CDR3 protein: CASSMIAGGANVLTF

J gene: TRBJ1-1
V gene: TRBV7-8
D gene: TRBD1
clone size: once
CDR3 DNA: TGTGCCAGCAGCTTTCCCCAGGGGGCGAACACTGAAGCTTTCTTT
CDR3 protein: CASSFPQGANTEAFF

J gene: TRBJ2-3
V gene: TRBV18
D gene: .
clone size: once
CDR3 DNA: TGTGCCAGCTCACCACAGCCCAGGGTTGATACAGATACGCAGTATTTT
CDR3 protein: CASSPQPRVDTDTQYF

J gene: TRBJ1-2
V gene: TRBV28
D gene: TRBD1
clone size: .
CDR3 DNA: TGTGCCAGCAGGCCGGGGACAGTCTATGGCTACACCTTC
CDR3 protein: CASRPGTVYGYTF

J gene: TRBJ2-1
V gene: TRBV11-2
D gene: TRBD2
clone size: .
CDR3 DNA: TGTGCCAGCAGCTTAGTAGCTAGCGGGGGTTACAATGAGCAGTTCTTC
CDR3 protein: CASSLVASGGYNEQFF

J gene: TRBJ2-7
V gene: TRBV7-2
D gene: TRBD1
clone size: large
CDR3 DNA: TGTGCCAGCAGCCCCGGGACAGGGAGATCCTACGAGCAGTACTTC
CDR3 protein: CASSPGTGRSYEQYF

J gene: TRBJ1-1
V gene: TRBV6-6
D gene: TRBD1
clone size: .
CDR3 DNA: TGTGCCAGCAGTTACTCACGGGACAGCAAGGGGTACGCTTTCTTT
CDR3 protein: CASSYSRDSKGYAFF

J gene: TRBJ2-3
V gene: TRBV5-5
D gene: TRBD1
clone size: .
CDR3 DNA: TGTGCCAGCAGCTTGGGGACAGGGAGTTCGGATACGCAGTATTTT
CDR3 protein: CASSLGTGSSDTQYF

J gene: TRBJ2-7
V gene: TRBV28
D gene: .
clone size: .
CDR3 DNA: TGTGCCAGCAGTTTGGGGGGGGCAGCTTCCTACGAGCAGTACTTC
CDR3 protein: CASSLGGAASYEQYF

J gene: TRBJ1-4
V gene: TRBV5-1
D gene: TRBD1
clone size: once
CDR3 DNA: TGCGCCAGCAGCCCGGGACAGGGTTCGGCTAATGAAAAACTGTTTTTT
CDR3 protein: CASSPGQGSANEKLFF

J gene: TRBJ2-3
V gene: TRBV9
D gene: TRBD2
clone size: .
CDR3 DNA: TGTGCCAGCAGCGGACTAGCGGGGGGGTTCCCAGATACGCAGTATTTT
CDR3 protein: CASSGLAGGFPDTQYF

J gene: TRBJ2-5
V gene: TRBV7-2
D gene: TRBD2
clone size: .
CDR3 DNA: TGTGCCAGCAGCTTAGGATCGCTAGCGGGAAGGGAGACCCAGTACTTC
CDR3 protein: CASSLGSLAGRETQYF

J gene: TRBJ2-1
V gene: TRBV30
D gene: .
clone size: once
CDR3 DNA: TGTGCCTCAACGGGAGTTTCCTACAATGAGCAGTTCTTC
CDR3 protein: CASTGVSYNEQFF

J gene: TRBJ2-3
V gene: TRBV9
D gene: TRBD1
clone size: .
CDR3 DNA: TGTGCCAGCAGCGTCCAGGGGGCAGATACGCAGTATTTT
CDR3 protein: CASSVQGADTQYF

J gene: TRBJ1-1
V gene: TRBV5-6
D gene: .
clone size: .
CDR3 DNA: TGTGCCAGCAGCACGGGACACATTAACACTGAAGCTTTCTTT
CDR3 protein: CASSTGHINTEAFF

J gene: TRBJ2-7
V gene: TRBV7-2
D gene: .
clone size: .
CDR3 DNA: TGTGCCAGCAGCCGAGGGGGTCCCTACGAGCAGTACTTC
CDR3 protein: CASSRGGPYEQYF

J gene: TRBJ1-5
V gene: TRBV10-3
D gene: .
clone size: .
CDR3 DNA: TGTGCCATCAGTGCCCGGGGGGGCAGCAATCAGCCCCAGCATTTT
CDR3 protein: CAISARGGSNQPQHF

J gene: TRBJ2-7
V gene: TRBV20-1
D gene: .
clone size: .
CDR3 DNA: TGCAGTGCTAGTCGGGACTACGAGCAGTACTTC
CDR3 protein: CSASRDYEQYF

J gene: TRBJ2-3
V gene: TRBV7-6
D gene: .
clone size: .
CDR3 DNA: TGTGCCAGCAGCTTAGCGGCTAGCGCTCTTGGAGATACGCAGTATTTT
CDR3 protein: CASSLAASALGDTQYF

J gene: TRBJ2-7
V gene: TRBV30
D gene: .
clone size: once
CDR3 DNA: TGTGCCTGGATGGACAGTTCCTACGAGCAGTACTTC
CDR3 protein: CAWMDSSYEQYF

J gene: TRBJ2-1
V gene: TRBV4-1
D gene: TRBD1
clone size: few
CDR3 DNA: TGCGCCAGCAGCCAAGAAGGGGACAGACGGGATGAGCAGTTCTTC
CDR3 protein: CASSQEGDRRDEQFF

J gene: TRBJ2-7
V gene: TRBV4-3
D gene: .
clone size: once
CDR3 DNA: TGCGCCAGCAGCCAAGATTGGGGGGGGCGCGAGCAGTACTTC
CDR3 protein: CASSQDWGGREQYF

J gene: TRBJ2-1
V gene: TRBV11-2
D gene: TRBD2
clone size: once
CDR3 DNA: TGTGCCAGCAGCCTAGCGGGAGGGCGTGGAAATGAGCAGTTCTTC
CDR3 protein: CASSLAGGRGNEQFF

J gene: TRBJ1-5
V gene: TRBV5-6
D gene: TRBD1
clone size: once
CDR3 DNA: TGTGCCAGCAGCTTATGGGGGACAGAACTTAATCAGCCCCAGCATTTT
CDR3 protein: CASSLWGTELNQPQHF

J gene: TRBJ2-1
V gene: TRBV28
D gene: TRBD2
clone size: .
CDR3 DNA: TGTGCCAGCAGTTTTACCGGGACTAGGTCCTACAATGAGCAGTTCTTC
CDR3 protein: CASSFTGTRSYNEQFF

J gene: TRBJ2-3
V gene: TRBV11-3
D gene: TRBD2
clone size: .
CDR3 DNA: TGTGCCGGGGGGACTAGCGGCACAGATACGCAGTATTTT
CDR3 protein: CAGGTSGTDTQYF

J gene: TRBJ2-2
V gene: TRBV27
D gene: TRBD2
clone size: once
CDR3 DNA: TGTGCCAGCAGTCTCGGGACTACGAACACCGGGGAGCTGTTTTTT
CDR3 protein: CASSLGTTNTGELFF

J gene: TRBJ2-1
V gene: TRBV4-1
D gene: .
clone size: .
CDR3 DNA: TGCGCCAGCAGCCAGCATAATAGGGTAGCGACATACAATGAGCAGTTCTTC
CDR3 protein: CASSQHNRVATYNEQFF

J gene: TRBJ1-1
V gene: TRBV6-1
D gene: .
clone size: .
CDR3 DNA: TGTGCCAGCAGTGAGGAGACCTGGGCCCTGGGGAGCACTGAAGCTTTCTTT
CDR3 protein: CASSEETWALGSTEAFF

J gene: TRBJ1-2
V gene: TRBV11-3
D gene: TRBD1
clone size: .
CDR3 DNA: TGTGCCAGCAGCTTGAGACAGGGGGTGGCTACTAACTATGGCTACACCTTC
CDR3 protein: CASSLRQGVATNYGYTF

J gene: TRBJ2-7
V gene: TRBV6-5
D gene: TRBD1
clone size: .
CDR3 DNA: TGTGCCAGCAGTTACTCCAGGGGGCGACTCTACGAGCAGTACTTC
CDR3 protein: CASSYSRGRLYEQYF

J gene: TRBJ2-1
V gene: TRBV11-3
D gene: TRBD2
clone size: .
CDR3 DNA: TGTGCCAGCAGCTATCCTAGCGGGGGACACAATGAGCAGTTCTTC
CDR3 protein: CASSYPSGGHNEQFF

J gene: TRBJ2-1
V gene: TRBV7-9
D gene: TRBD1
clone size: .
CDR3 DNA: TGTGCCAGCAGCCTCCGGGGACAGGGGTACAATGAGCAGTTCTTC
CDR3 protein: CASSLRGQGYNEQFF

J gene: TRBJ2-7
V gene: TRBV28
D gene: TRBD1
clone size: few
CDR3 DNA: TGTGCCAGCACCAGGGACAGGCGCTACGAGCAGTACTTC
CDR3 protein: CASTRDRRYEQYF

J gene: TRBJ2-5
V gene: TRBV27
D gene: .
clone size: .
CDR3 DNA: TGTGCCAGCAGTCCCTCCGTGATAGCGCAGGCCAAAAAGACCCAGTACTTC
CDR3 protein: CASSPSVIAQAKKTQYF

J gene: TRBJ1-2
V gene: TRBV7-3
D gene: .
clone size: once
CDR3 DNA: TGTGCCAGCAGCCCCCACGCCGGCGGGTATGGCTACACCTTC
CDR3 protein: CASSPHAGGYGYTF

J gene: TRBJ2-5
V gene: TRBV5-4
D gene: TRBD2
clone size: .
CDR3 DNA: TGTGCCAGCAGCAAAAGGACTAGCGGGAAAGAGACCCAGTACTTC
CDR3 protein: CASSKRTSGKETQYF

J gene: TRBJ1-1
V gene: TRBV19
D gene: .
clone size: .
CDR3 DNA: TGTGCCAGTAGTATCATAGGCGGAGGTGAAGCTTTCTTT
CDR3 protein: CASSIIGGGEAFF

J gene: TRBJ2-2
V gene: TRBV7-7
D gene: TRBD1
clone size: .
CDR3 DNA: TGTGCCAGCAGCTTAAGACAGGGGACGAACACCGGGGAGCTGTTTTTT
CDR3 protein: CASSLRQGTNTGELFF

J gene: TRBJ1-5
V gene: TRBV19
D gene: .
clone size: .
CDR3 DNA: TGTGCCAGTAGGGGCTGGGGCAATCAGCCCCAGCATTTT
CDR3 protein: CASRGWGNQPQHF

J gene: TRBJ2-7
V gene: TRBV2
D gene: TRBD1
clone size: .
CDR3 DNA: TGTGCCAGCAATTTCCGGGACAGGGGCTACGAGCAGTACTTC
CDR3 protein: CASNFRDRGYEQYF

J gene: TRBJ1-2
V gene: TRBV19
D gene: .
clone size: .
CDR3 DNA: TGTGCCAGTAGTAGAGGAGGGTACTATGGCTACACCTTC
CDR3 protein: CASSRGGYYGYTF

J gene: TRBJ1-1
V gene: TRBV27
D gene: TRBD1
clone size: once
CDR3 DNA: TGTGCCAGCAGCCCACGGGGACAGATGAACACTGAAGCTTTCTTT
CDR3 protein: CASSPRGQMNTEAFF

J gene: TRBJ2-3
V gene: TRBV2
D gene: TRBD2
clone size: .
CDR3 DNA: TGTGCCAGCAGATGGGGGGGGGTCCCAGATACGCAGTATTTT
CDR3 protein: CASRWGGVPDTQYF

J gene: TRBJ2-3
V gene: TRBV30
D gene: TRBD1
clone size: .
CDR3 DNA: TGTGCCTGGAAAGGGACAGCAGGGTTCACAGATACGCAGTATTTT
CDR3 protein: CAWKGTAGFTDTQYF

J gene: TRBJ1-6
V gene: TRBV19
D gene: .
clone size: .
CDR3 DNA: TGTGCCAGTAGTCCGGGACTCGTGAATTCACCCCTCCACTTT
CDR3 protein: CASSPGLVNSPLHF

J gene: TRBJ1-2
V gene: TRBV11-3
D gene: TRBD1
clone size: .
CDR3 DNA: TGTGCCAGCAGCCACAGGACCGGGACAGGTTATGGCTACACCTTC
CDR3 protein: CASSHRTGTGYGYTF